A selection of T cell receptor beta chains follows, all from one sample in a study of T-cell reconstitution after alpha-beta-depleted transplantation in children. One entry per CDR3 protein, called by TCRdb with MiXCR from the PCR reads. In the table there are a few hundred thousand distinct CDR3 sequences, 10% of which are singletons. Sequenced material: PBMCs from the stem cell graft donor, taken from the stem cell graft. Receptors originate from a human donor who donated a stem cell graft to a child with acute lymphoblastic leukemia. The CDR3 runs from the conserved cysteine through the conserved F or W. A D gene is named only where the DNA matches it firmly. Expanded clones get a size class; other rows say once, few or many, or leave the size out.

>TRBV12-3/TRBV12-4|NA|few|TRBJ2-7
CASSYQIYEQYF
TGTGCCAGCAGCTATCAGATCTACGAGCAGTACTTC
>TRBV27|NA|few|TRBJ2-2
CASSLSGQHPGELFF
TGTGCCAGCAGTTTATCGGGCCAACATCCCGGGGAGCTGTTTTTT
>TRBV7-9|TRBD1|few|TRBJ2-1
CASSLRQGAGNEQFF
TGTGCCAGCAGCTTAAGACAGGGGGCCGGCAATGAGCAGTTCTTC
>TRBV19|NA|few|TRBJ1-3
CASTVRGVSGNTIYF
TGTGCCAGTACCGTTCGGGGGGTCTCTGGAAACACCATATATTTT
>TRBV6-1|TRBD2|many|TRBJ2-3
CASSEGSGVTDTQYF
TGTGCCAGCAGTGAAGGTAGCGGGGTCACAGATACGCAGTATTTT
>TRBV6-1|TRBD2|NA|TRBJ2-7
CASTALAAFSYEQYF
TGTGCCAGCACTGCTCTAGCGGCGTTCTCCTACGAGCAGTACTTC
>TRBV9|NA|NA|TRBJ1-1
CASSAQRGGTEAFF
TGTGCCAGCAGCGCCCAAAGGGGAGGCACTGAAGCTTTCTTT
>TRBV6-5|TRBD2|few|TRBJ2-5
CASVPPSGMETQYF
TGTGCCAGCGTCCCCCCTAGCGGGATGGAGACCCAGTACTTC
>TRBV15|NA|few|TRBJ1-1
CATSRDGPTEAFF
TGTGCCACCAGCAGAGATGGGCCCACTGAAGCTTTCTTT
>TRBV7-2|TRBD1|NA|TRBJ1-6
CASSSASDRGYSPLHF
TGTGCCAGCAGCTCGGCATCTGACAGGGGGTATTCACCCCTCCACTTT
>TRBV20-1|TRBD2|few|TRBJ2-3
CSAARRLAGVTDTQYF
TGCAGTGCTGCTCGGCGGCTAGCGGGGGTCACAGATACGCAGTATTTT
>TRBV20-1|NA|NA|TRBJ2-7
CSARDEGIPPYEQYF
TGCAGTGCTAGAGATGAGGGTATCCCCCCCTACGAGCAGTACTTC
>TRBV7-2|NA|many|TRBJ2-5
CASSLAETQYF
TGTGCCAGCAGCTTAGCAGAGACCCAGTACTTC
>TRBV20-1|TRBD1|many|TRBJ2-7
CSARGGGTGGSYEQYF
TGCAGTGCTAGAGGGGGAGGGACAGGGGGCTCCTACGAGCAGTACTTC
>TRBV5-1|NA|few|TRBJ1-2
CASSFGGAYGYTF
TGCGCCAGCAGCTTTGGAGGGGCCTATGGCTACACCTTC
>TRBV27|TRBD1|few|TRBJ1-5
CASSLYGTGGDQPQHF
TGTGCCAGCAGTTTATATGGGACAGGGGGGGATCAGCCCCAGCATTTT
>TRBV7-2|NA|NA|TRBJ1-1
CASSLVGGGNTEAFF
TGTGCCAGCAGCTTAGTTGGGGGGGGGAACACTGAAGCTTTCTTT
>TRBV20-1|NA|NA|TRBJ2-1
CSAHGRAYNEQFF
TGCAGTGCTCACGGCCGGGCGTACAATGAGCAGTTCTTC
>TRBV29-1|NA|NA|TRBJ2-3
CSHVASSDTQYF
TGCAGTCACGTAGCTAGCTCAGATACGCAGTATTTT
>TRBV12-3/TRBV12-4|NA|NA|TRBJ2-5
CASSLQWEQETQYF
TGTGCCAGCAGTTTACAGTGGGAGCAAGAGACCCAGTACTTC
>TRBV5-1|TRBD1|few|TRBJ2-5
CASSMTTGRTKTQYF
TGCGCCAGCAGCATGACGACAGGGCGTACGAAGACCCAGTACTTC
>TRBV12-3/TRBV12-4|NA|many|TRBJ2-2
CASSFYRDGELFF
TGTGCCAGCAGTTTCTACAGGGACGGGGAGCTGTTTTTT